The 23 T cell receptor beta chains below were found in one sample sequenced in a study of OX40 agonist ivuxolimab in advanced cancers. Generated by immunoSEQ multiplex PCR, the TCRdb table keeps only in-frame clones and is missing some. The sample comprises over 55,000 clones, approximately 83% of which are singletons, and approximately 0.64% rests with the top ten. This sample comprised CD4+ or CD8+ T cells sorted from blood, obtained in a trial of the OX40 agonist ivuxolimab. Source of these receptors: an adult with an advanced solid tumor such as melanoma, head and neck, liver or kidney cancer.

This clone was observed a few times. The V and J genes are TRBV5-4 and TRBJ1-4; 7 bases match TRBD1. The CDR3 contains 12 residues. V lost 4 bases and J lost 12; bases outside the gene matches: 6. Germline V lookup: CDR1 SGHNT, CDR2 YYREEE (reference sequence). The CDR3 nucleotides are TGTGCCAGCAGCGTCGACAGGGAGGAACTGTTTTTT. Its protein is CASSVDREELFF.

This sequence joins TRBV5-1 and TRBJ2-3; D is uncertain. V gave up 2 bases and J gave up 5 bases, with 9 bases separating them. The CDR3 length is 13 residues. CDR1 is SGHRS and CDR2 is YFSETQ in the germline V gene. CDR3 in DNA: TGCGCCAGCAGCTTAGGTGCTATAGATACGCAGTATTTT. Its translation: CASSLGAIDTQYF.

This chain joins TRBV2 and TRBJ2-1, with D unclear. The CDR3 has 13 residues. Germline-derived CDR1 and CDR2 are SNHLY and FYNNEI. The ends were cut back, 0 bases at V and 15 bases at J, with 15 bases in the middle. The CDR3 nucleotides read TGTGCCAGCAGTGAAGCGCTGCCGCTTTTAGGGTTCTTC. Translating gives CASSEALPLLGFF.

The gene calls are TRBV7-9 and TRBJ1-2; weak D call: TRBD1 (6 bases). The germline V and J ends were trimmed by 1 base and 8 bases, with 14 bases remaining between them. Germline CDR1 and CDR2: SEHNR and FQNEAQ (reference sequence). The CDR3 is made up of 14 amino acids. CDR3 sequence (DNA): TGTGCCAGCAGCTTAGAGGTCGGGGGGCAAGGCTACACCTTC. Translating gives CASSLEVGGQGYTF.

This clone was detected once. CDR3 protein: CASSLNRGQETQYF. DNA for the CDR3: TGTGCCAGCAGCTTAAACAGGGGGCAGGAGACCCAGTACTTC. J is TRBJ2-5 and V is TRBV7-6; 9 bases are a match to TRBD1. CDR1 is SGHVS and CDR2 is FNYEAQ in the germline V gene. J lost 5 bases, V lost 2 bases, and 3 bases had no gene match. This CDR3 spans 14 amino acids.

The CDR3: CASSPTGSSYNSPLHF. The CDR3 bases are TGTGCCAGCAGCCCGACAGGGAGCTCCTATAATTCACCCCTCCACTTT. The chain uses TRBV2 and TRBJ1-6; 7 bases are a match to TRBD1. This CDR3 comprises 16 residues. CDR1 and CDR2 from the germline V gene are SNHLY and FYNNEI. The ends lost 6 bases at V and 0 bases at J; junction bases unmatched: 5.

This clone was seen only a few times. V gene TRBV7-2 combines with J gene TRBJ2-7; D possibly corresponds to TRBD2 (5 bases). CDR3 length: 17 amino acids. Germline lookup yields CDR1 SGHTA and CDR2 FQGNSA. The V and J ends lost 5 bases and 2 bases respectively, with 22 bases between them. In DNA form, the CDR3 reads TGTGCCAGCAGCCACGGGTCCCCGGGGTCAATCACCTACGAGCAGTACTTC. Its protein product is CASSHGSPGSITYEQYF.

The chain employs TRBV5-4 and TRBJ2-1, with 10 bases lining up with TRBD1. The CDR3 is made up of 15 amino acids. Germline V gives CDR1 SGHNT, CDR2 YYREEE (reference sequence). J gave up 6 bases and V 4 bases, and 7 bases lay outside the gene matches. CDR3: CASSRAGTGVNEQFF. In nucleotides, the CDR3 is TGTGCCAGCAGCCGCGCCGGGACAGGGGTCAATGAGCAGTTCTTC.

The V and J genes are TRBV7-9 and TRBJ2-1; D gene unclear. V lost 1 base and J lost 12, with 13 bases in between. The CDR3 loop spans 13 amino acids. CDR1 is SEHNR and CDR2 is FQNEAQ in the germline V gene (reference sequence). The CDR3 bases are TGTGCCAGCAGCTTAGACCCCCAAGGGTGGCAGTTCTTC. As protein: CASSLDPQGWQFF.

CDR3 residues: CASLRTGTSNEQFF. CDR3 DNA sequence: TGTGCCAGCCTCCGGACCGGGACTAGCAATGAGCAGTTCTTC. The rearrangement joins TRBV6-5 to TRBJ2-1; TRBD2 matches at 8 bases. The ends lost 8 bases at V and 6 bases at J; junction bases unmatched: 9. The germline CDR1 and CDR2 sequences are MNHEY and SVGAGI. This CDR3 is 14 amino acids long.

This sequence joins TRBV7-7 and TRBJ1-1; TRBD1 matches at 12 bases. The CDR3 covers 16 residues. Germline assignment: CDR1 SSHAT and CDR2 FNYEAQ (reference sequence). Trimming at V came to 4 bases and at J to 5 bases, leaving 8 bases not matched to a gene. The CDR3 loop is CASSSRDRGLFTEAFF. For the CDR3, the DNA is TGTGCCAGCAGCTCACGGGACAGGGGGCTTTTTACTGAAGCTTTCTTT. The complete variable domain, with remaining parts taken from reference TRBV7-7 and TRBJ1-1, reads GAGVSQSPRYKVTKRGQDVTLRCDPISSHATLYWYQQALGQGPEFLTYFNYEAQPDKSGLPSDRFSAERPEGSISTLTIQRTEQRDSAMYRCASSSRDRGLFTEAFFGQGTRLTVV.

This chain links TRBV21-1 with TRBJ1-6. TRBV21-1 is deemed a pseudogene. The CDR3 sequence is 17 residues long. CDR3 bases: TGTGCCAGCAGCTATCTCCCCGGGGTACGACATAATTCACCCCTCCACTTT. Encoded protein: CASSYLPGVRHNSPLHF.

A word on this clone: Other DNA sequences in this specimen translate into the identical CDR3. V is TRBV5-1 and J is TRBJ2-5; D might be TRBD1 or TRBD2, each matching 6 bases. Deletions cut 1 base from V and 1 base from J, with 8 bases between. The CDR3 sequence is 14 residues long. CDR1 and CDR2 (germline): SGHRS, YFSETQ. The CDR3 DNA is TGCGCCAGCAGCTTGTCGGGGGCCCAAGAGACCCAGTACTTC. Protein product: CASSLSGAQETQYF.

The chain links TRBV7-6 to TRBJ2-3, with D possibly being TRBD1 or TRBD2 (7 bases each). Germline V gene data show CDR1 as SGHVS and CDR2 as FNYEAQ. V dropped 1 base and J dropped 4 bases, with 18 bases sitting between them. CDR3 length equals 17 residues. CDR3 protein: CASSLVGGGLVADTQYF. CDR3 coding DNA: TGTGCCAGCAGCTTAGTAGGGGGCGGACTAGTCGCAGATACGCAGTATTTT.

The V gene is TRBV19, the J gene TRBJ2-3; possible D gene TRBD2, 6 bases. V was cut by 4 bases and J by 0 bases, with 11 bases left in between. This CDR3 contains 15 residues. Germline V CDR1 and CDR2: LNHDA, SQIVND (reference sequence). CDR3 nucleotide sequence: TGTGCCAGTAGTAGGCGGGAAGCTAGCACAGATACGCAGTATTTT. This gives the protein CASSRREASTDTQYF.

The J gene is TRBJ2-5, the V gene TRBV4-1; no reliable D call. The V end was cut by 0 bases, the J end by 4 bases, with 6 bases between. There are 13 residues in the CDR3. Germline V lookup: CDR1 MGHRA, CDR2 YSYEKL. The CDR3 reads CASSQDNRETQYF. In DNA form, the CDR3 reads TGCGCCAGCAGCCAAGATAACAGAGAGACCCAGTACTTC.

This chain links TRBV6-1 with TRBJ2-5; 10 positions match TRBD2. Germline loops: CDR1 MNHNS, CDR2 SASEGT. The V and J ends lost 4 bases and 5 bases, in that order; junction bases with no gene match: 7. This CDR3 contains 15 residues. CDR3 amino acids: CASSASGRAGETQYF. The CDR3 bases are TGTGCCAGCAGTGCGAGCGGGAGGGCCGGCGAGACCCAGTACTTC.

The rearrangement uses TRBV5-4 and TRBJ2-5, with D possibly TRBD1 on 5 matching bases. V lost 2 bases and J lost 2, with 7 bases in between. Germline V CDR1 and CDR2: SGHNT, YYREEE (reference sequence). The CDR3 contains 13 residues. In nucleotides, the CDR3 is TGTGCCAGCAGCTTCCGACAGCAAGAGACCCAGTACTTC. Protein sequence: CASSFRQQETQYF. Full variable domain (rest looked up from reference TRBV5-4 and TRBJ2-5): ETGVTQSPTHLIKTRGQQVTLRCSSQSGHNTVSWYQQALGQGPQFIFQYYREEENGRGNFPPRFSGLQFPNYSSELNVNALELDDSALYLCASSFRQQETQYFGPGTRLLVL.

This clone showed up just once. The chain uses TRBV25-1 and TRBJ2-2; 13 nucleotides match TRBD2. This CDR3 spans 17 amino acids. Trimming cost V 8 bases and J 0 bases; bases outside gene matches: 6. Per germline, CDR1 MGHDK and CDR2 SYGVNS. Here the CDR3 DNA reads TGTGCCAGCGCCCTAGGACTAGCGGGAGCGAACACCGGGGAGCTGTTTTTT. Translated: CASALGLAGANTGELFF. The whole variable domain, remainder taken from reference TRBV25-1 and TRBJ2-2, is EADIYQTPRYLVIGTGKKITLECSQTMGHDKMYWYQQDPGMELHLIHYSYGVNSTEKGDLSSESTVSRIRTEHFPLTLESARPSHTSQYLCASALGLAGANTGELFFGEGSRLTVL.

The chain recombines TRBV6-6 with TRBJ1-5; D gene uncertain. The CDR3 spans 14 residues. Trimming left V 2 bases short and J 7 bases short, with 12 bases between. Germline V gene lookup returns CDR1 MNHNY and CDR2 SVGAGI (reference sequence). The CDR3: CASSYRPMGQPQHF. Here the CDR3 DNA reads TGTGCCAGCAGTTACCGACCCATGGGGCAGCCCCAGCATTTT.

The V gene is TRBV2, the J gene TRBJ2-1; 9 bases map to TRBD2. Germline V gene sequence: CDR1 SNHLY, CDR2 FYNNEI. With 4 bases clipped from V and 7 bases from J, the junction kept 5 bases outside the gene matches. There are 14 residues in the CDR3. CDR3 nucleotide sequence: TGTGCCAGCAGTGTAACTAGCGGGCAAAATGAGCAGTTCTTC. This codes for CASSVTSGQNEQFF.

J is TRBJ1-1 and V is TRBV19, with TRBD1 matching 9 bases. The germline CDR1 and CDR2 sequences are LNHDA and SQIVND (reference sequence). The ends lost 5 bases at V and 8 bases at J; junction bases unmatched: 6. The CDR3 is 13 residues long. For the CDR3, the DNA is TGTGCCAGTAGTGGTCCCGGGACAGGGGAAGCTTTCTTT. Amino acid sequence: CASSGPGTGEAFF. Based on the CDR3 plus reference TRBV19 and TRBJ1-1, the full variable domain is DGGITQSPKYLFRKEGQNVTLSCEQNLNHDAMYWYRQDPGQGLRLIYYSQIVNDFQKGDIAEGYSVSREKKESFPLTVTSAQKNPTAFYLCASSGPGTGEAFFGQGTRLTVV.

V usage is TRBV7-2 and J usage is TRBJ1-2; no reliable D call. The CDR3 is 12 residues long. In germline, CDR1 is SGHTA, CDR2 FQGNSA. V lost 5 bases and J lost 0, with 4 bases in between. CDR3 sequence: CASSKPNYGYTF. DNA for the CDR3: TGTGCCAGCAGCAAGCCTAACTATGGCTACACCTTC.